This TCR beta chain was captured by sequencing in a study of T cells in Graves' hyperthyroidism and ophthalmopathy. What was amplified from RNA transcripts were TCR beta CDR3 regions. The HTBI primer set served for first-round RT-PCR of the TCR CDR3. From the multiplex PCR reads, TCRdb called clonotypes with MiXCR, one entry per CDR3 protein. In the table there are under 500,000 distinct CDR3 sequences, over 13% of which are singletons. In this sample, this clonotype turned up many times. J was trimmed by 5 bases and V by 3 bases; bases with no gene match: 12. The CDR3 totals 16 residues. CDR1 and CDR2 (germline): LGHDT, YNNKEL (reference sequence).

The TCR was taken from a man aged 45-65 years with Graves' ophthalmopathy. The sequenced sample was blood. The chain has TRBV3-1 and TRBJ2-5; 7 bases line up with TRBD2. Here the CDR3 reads CASSQRPAGTGETQYF. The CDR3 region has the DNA TGTGCCAGCAGCCAGCGACCAGCGGGAACGGGGGAGACCCAGTACTTC.